One sample yielded the 7 T cell receptor beta chains listed below, sequenced in a study of PD-L1 blockade in urothelial cancer. Libraries were prepared by immunoSEQ multiplex PCR; TCRdb keeps only in-frame clonotypes and omits some of them. The top ten hold around 2.5% of the sample, which has 50,000 to 55,000 clones, around nine tenths seen once. The time point here: peripheral blood 6 weeks after treatment start. Sequenced material: PBMCs, taken around atezolizumab (anti-PD-L1) treatment. The receptors here all came from a man aged 60 to 69 with urothelial cancer.

The rearrangement links TRBV6-1 to TRBJ2-3, with D perhaps TRBD1 (6 bases). The V and J ends lost 6 bases and 0 bases respectively, with 10 bases between them. Germline V gene sequence: CDR1 MNHNS, CDR2 SASEGT. The CDR3 has 14 amino acids. The CDR3 region has the DNA TGTGCCAGCAGGAGGACAGATAGCACAGATACGCAGTATTTT. It is translated as CASRRTDSTDTQYF.

This clone is medium-sized. The sample carries other DNA sequences with the same CDR3. The V gene is TRBV19, the J gene TRBJ2-7, with 11 positions matching TRBD1. Germline values: CDR1 LNHDA, CDR2 SQIVND (reference sequence). The CDR3 extends over 14 amino acids. V lost 3 bases to trimming and J lost 4 bases; unmatched junction nucleotides: 2. For the CDR3, the DNA is TGTGCCAGTAGTATCGGGACAGGGGGTTACGAGCAGTACTTC. It yields the protein CASSIGTGGYEQYF.

V usage is TRBV6-7 and J usage is TRBJ2-1; TRBD1 matches 9 bases. TRBV6-7 falls under the ORF class, with uncertain function. Trimming cost V 4 bases and J 5 bases; bases outside gene matches: 6. The CDR3 is 15 amino acids. CDR3 DNA sequence: TGTGCCAGCAGTTCCCGGGACAGGGACCACAATGAGCAGTTCTTC. The encoded protein is CASSSRDRDHNEQFF.

The chain combines TRBV19 with TRBJ2-7; D might be TRBD2 (7 bases). The V and J ends lost 4 bases and 8 bases respectively, with 15 bases between them. The germline gives CDR1 LNHDA, CDR2 SQIVND (reference sequence). This CDR3 has 13 residues. CDR3 region: CASSTGRGNKQYF. In DNA, the CDR3 is TGTGCCAGTAGTACGGGGAGGGGGAACAAGCAGTACTTC.

The rearrangement joins TRBV28 to TRBJ2-5, with D perhaps TRBD1 (6 bases). Germline CDR1 and CDR2: MDHEN and SYDVKM. This CDR3 is built from 13 residues. Trimming shortened V by 7 bases and J by 1 base, and 10 bases separated the two germline ends. The CDR3 bases are TGTGCCAGCATCCAGACAGGCCAAGAGACCCAGTACTTC. Its protein is CASIQTGQETQYF.

The chain couples TRBV5-1 to TRBJ2-3; TRBD1 matches at 8 bases. The CDR3 is 16 amino acids. V shed 2 bases and J 6 bases; nucleotides not matched to a gene: 11. Germline V gene lookup returns CDR1 SGHRS and CDR2 YFSETQ. Here the CDR3 DNA reads TGCGCCAGCAGCTTAGAGGACAGGGTTAAGGGTGATACGCAGTATTTT. Translated: CASSLEDRVKGDTQYF.

The rearrangement uses TRBV19 and TRBJ1-3, with D maybe TRBD1 (6 bases). This CDR3 has 14 residues. Germline V CDR1 and CDR2: LNHDA, SQIVND (reference sequence). V lost 3 bases and J 2 bases, leaving 8 bases between the germline ends. The CDR3 sequence: CASSIRTAGNTIYF. The CDR3 region has the DNA TGTGCCAGTAGTATTCGGACAGCTGGAAACACCATATATTTT.